This T cell receptor beta chain originates from a study of blood T cell repertoires in COVID-19. Overall study: Samples representing acute and convalescent COVID-19 were sourced from the United States, Italy and Spain. In each case, the material was cDNA or gDNA derived from T cells, B-cell-depleted T cells, or PBMCs.

Allocation to cohorts depended on clinical history reported by the participants. V was clipped by 2 bases and J by 3 bases, with 7 bases between them. Germline values: CDR1 SGHTA, CDR2 FQGNSA. The CDR3 totals 13 residues. Assay used: immunoSEQ multiplex PCR; TCRdb lists only in-frame clones, some missing. This sample has under 350,000 clones, with around 85% found just once. There are a few counts of this clone. Other nucleotide sequences in the sample specify the same CDR3. Sequenced material: PBMCs or T cells enriched from blood (not recorded which). The V call is TRBV7-2, the J call TRBJ1-2; no definite D call. This receptor was taken from a woman in her thirties or forties with acute COVID-19. The DNA of the CDR3 is TGTGCCAGCAGCTTACGAACAGACTATGGCTACACCTTC. This encodes CASSLRTDYGYTF.